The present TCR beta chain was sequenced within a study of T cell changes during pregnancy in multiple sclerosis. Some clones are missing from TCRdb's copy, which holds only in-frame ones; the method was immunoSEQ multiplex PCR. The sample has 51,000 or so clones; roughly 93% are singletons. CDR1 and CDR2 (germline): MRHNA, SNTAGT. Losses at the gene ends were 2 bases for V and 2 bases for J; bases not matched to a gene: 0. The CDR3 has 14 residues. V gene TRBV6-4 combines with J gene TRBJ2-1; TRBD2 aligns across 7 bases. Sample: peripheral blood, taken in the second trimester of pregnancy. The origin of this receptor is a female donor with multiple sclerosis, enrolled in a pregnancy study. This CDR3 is CASSDGGAYNEQFF. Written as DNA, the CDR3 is TGTGCCAGCAGTGACGGGGGGGCCTACAATGAGCAGTTCTTC.